A selection of T cell receptor beta chains follows, all from one sample in a study of shared clonotypes between healthy human individuals. Libraries were prepared by immunoSEQ multiplex PCR; TCRdb keeps only in-frame clonotypes and omits some of them. The table has 1.4 million or so clones, just under 99% seen once; the top ten hold about 0.35%. Sequenced material: naive CD4+ T cells sorted from blood. These receptor sequences come from a man aged 25 to 45 in good health. Each CDR3 is given with its conserved first and last residue. The D gene is left open where the match is weak. Size values are once, few and many counts, or a class for expanded clones, and some rows have none.

D gene	V gene	clone size	J gene	CDR3 protein	CDR3 DNA
NA	TRBV28	NA	TRBJ1-4	CASSFTLKDLFF	TGTGCCAGCAGTTTCACCCTCAAGGATCTGTTTTTT
NA	TRBV9	NA	TRBJ2-2	CASSVVWGELFF	TGTGCCAGCAGCGTAGTTTGGGGGGAGCTGTTTTTT
NA	TRBV2	once	TRBJ2-7	CASSRGYEQYF	TGTGCCAGCAGTAGAGGCTACGAGCAGTACTTC
TRBD1	TRBV5-1	once	TRBJ2-7	CASSWGQGPNEQYF	TGCGCCAGCAGCTGGGGACAGGGGCCCAACGAGCAGTACTTC
NA	TRBV11-3	NA	TRBJ2-1	CASSKQGYNEQFF	TGTGCCAGCAGCAAACAGGGATACAATGAGCAGTTCTTC
NA	TRBV11-2	NA	TRBJ2-1	CASNRAGGDEQFF	TGTGCCAGCAACCGAGCGGGCGGCGATGAGCAGTTCTTC
NA	TRBV4-3	NA	TRBJ2-2	CASSQDRFTGELFF	TGCGCCAGCAGCCAAGATCGGTTCACCGGGGAGCTGTTTTTT
NA	TRBV9	NA	TRBJ2-3	CASSVAVTQTITDTQYF	TGTGCCAGCAGCGTAGCAGTCACACAGACTATCACAGATACGCAGTATTTT
NA	TRBV9	NA	TRBJ2-7	CASSVASESYEQYF	TGTGCCAGCAGCGTAGCTAGCGAATCCTACGAGCAGTACTTC
NA	TRBV6-1	NA	TRBJ2-1	CASSEGAPHYNEQFF	TGTGCCAGCAGTGAAGGAGCGCCCCACTACAATGAGCAGTTCTTC
TRBD1	TRBV19	NA	TRBJ2-1	CASSIDRDRNYNEQFF	TGTGCCAGTAGTATCGATCGGGACAGGAATTACAATGAGCAGTTCTTC
TRBD2	TRBV28	NA	TRBJ2-2	CASTPSGRIAGELFF	TGTGCCAGCACGCCTAGCGGGAGAATCGCGGGGGAGCTGTTTTTT
TRBD2	TRBV5-4	NA	TRBJ2-2	CASSPGSPGLAGTGELFF	TGTGCCAGCAGCCCAGGGTCTCCCGGACTAGCGGGCACCGGGGAGCTGTTTTTT
NA	TRBV6-4	once	TRBJ2-3	CASSGDLTDTQYF	TGTGCCAGCAGTGGGGACCTCACAGATACGCAGTATTTT
NA	TRBV28	NA	TRBJ1-1	CASSFIGPNTEAFF	TGTGCCAGCAGTTTTATCGGACCGAACACTGAAGCTTTCTTT
TRBD1	TRBV9	NA	TRBJ2-3	CASSEGQGADTQYF	TGTGCCAGCAGCGAGGGACAGGGAGCGGATACGCAGTATTTT
TRBD1	TRBV5-6	NA	TRBJ1-1	CASSLPGTGVEAFF	TGTGCCAGCAGCTTGCCAGGGACAGGGGTTGAAGCTTTCTTT